The clone carrying this T cell receptor (beta chain) was picked up a small number of times. Its specificity is not known. The same CDR3 can be traced to other DNA sequences in this sample. The source of the sample is a study of shared clonotypes between healthy human individuals. Study as a whole: Sampling drew on donors who were a couple of women and a few men aged 18 to 49. Findings of the study overall: With four donors compared, around 5% of naive CD4 clonotypes were shared. Sample collection involved blood only; tissue repertoires are likely different.

Every immunoSEQ plate was one replicate of a subset's evenly spread DNA. Clones were sequenced by immunoSEQ multiplex PCR, and TCRdb holds only the in-frame ones, with some missing. The table records a few million clones, around 90% of them present only once. The source is a man between 18 and 35 years old in good health. Sample: naive CD4+ T cells sorted from blood. Stated subset: CD45RA+ positively selected.

The CDR3 region is CASSSLYEQYF. The CDR3 DNA sequence: TGTGCCAGCTCTTCTCTGTACGAGCAGTACTTC. The rearrangement uses TRBV2 and TRBJ2-7; D gene ambiguous. V was clipped by 8 bases and J by 4 bases, with 9 bases between them. This CDR3 has 11 residues. CDR1 is SNHLY, CDR2 FYNNEI, per germline. The full variable domain, with the rest looked up from reference TRBV2 and TRBJ2-7, is EPEVTQTPSHQVTQMGQEVILRCVPISNHLYFYWYRQILGQKVEFLVSFYNNEISEKSEIFDDQFSVERPDGSNFTLKIRSTKLEDSAMYFCASSSLYEQYFGPGTRLTVT.